This entry lists 10 T cell receptor beta chains sequenced from one sample in a study of T cells after yellow fever vaccination. Using its own MiXCR run on the 5' RACE reads, TCRdb lists one record per CDR3 protein. The sample comprises about 340,000 distinct CDR3 sequences, approximately 12% of which are singletons, and 3.2% rests with the top ten. This sample comprised CD4+ T cells sorted from PBMCs, obtained 15 days after the yellow fever booster vaccination. These receptors were taken from a man younger than 35 who received the YFV17D yellow fever vaccine.

This clonotype showed up just a few times. The DNA for the CDR3 is TGTGCCAGCAGCTTAGATGCATTGAGCAATCAGCCCCAGCATTTT. It translates to CASSLDALSNQPQHF. V is TRBV7-8 and J is TRBJ1-5; no reliable D call. V lost 1 base and J lost 1, with 8 bases in between. CDR1 is SGHVS and CDR2 is FQNEAQ in the germline V gene. The CDR3 length is 15 residues.

The rearrangement joins TRBV15 to TRBJ1-1; D possibly corresponds to TRBD1 (6 bases). This CDR3 region has 17 residues. V was trimmed by 0 bases and J by 6 bases, leaving 20 bases between them. Germline V gives CDR1 LNHNV, CDR2 YYDKDF (reference sequence). The CDR3 sequence: CATSRDWATGFNAEAFF. The DNA for the CDR3 is TGTGCCACCAGCAGAGATTGGGCGACAGGATTTAACGCTGAAGCTTTCTTT.

J is TRBJ1-4 and V is TRBV5-1, with D unclear. V was shortened by 0 bases and J by 4 bases, with 7 bases between the two germline ends. This CDR3 is 14 amino acids long. Germline V CDR1 and CDR2: SGHRS, YFSETQ. Written as DNA, the CDR3 is TGCGCCAGCAGCTTGGGGCCTTTTAATGAAAAACTGTTTTTT. Its translation: CASSLGPFNEKLFF.

This clonotype has a handful of counts. The chain links TRBV28 to TRBJ2-1; a possible D gene is TRBD2 (5 bases). Trimming shortened V by 3 bases and J by 9 bases, and 12 bases separated the two germline ends. There are 13 residues in the CDR3. CDR1 is MDHEN and CDR2 is SYDVKM in the germline V gene. The CDR3 spells CASSFGFRGEQFF. CDR3 in DNA: TGTGCCAGCAGTTTCGGGTTTCGGGGTGAGCAGTTCTTC.

In this sample, this clonotype turned up a few times. The genes are TRBV7-2 and TRBJ2-3, with 9 bases identical to TRBD1. In germline, CDR1 is SGHTA, CDR2 FQGNSA. Trimming at V came to 3 bases and at J to 4 bases, leaving 8 bases not matched to a gene. The CDR3 sequence is 16 residues long. The CDR3 sequence: CASSFPGQGGPDTQYF. The CDR3 DNA follows: TGTGCCAGCAGCTTTCCGGGACAGGGAGGGCCAGATACGCAGTATTTT.

The chain has TRBV15 and TRBJ1-1; TRBD1 is a possible D gene (5 bases). Germline V CDR1 and CDR2: LNHNV, YYDKDF (reference sequence). CDR3 length: 15 amino acids. V lost 0 bases, J lost 1 base, and 9 bases lay in between. CDR3 DNA sequence: TGTGCCACCAGCAGAGATAGGGGAGGGAACACTGAAGCTTTCTTT. Its protein product is CATSRDRGGNTEAFF.

V gene TRBV12-3 or TRBV12-4 combines with J gene TRBJ2-5; 8 nucleotides agree with TRBD2. The V gene end was trimmed by 5 bases and the J gene end by 1 base; junction bases not matched to a gene: 3. The CDR3 runs 14 residues. CDR3 sequence: CASSRLASQETQYF. The CDR3 DNA sequence: TGTGCCAGCAGTCGACTAGCGTCCCAAGAGACCCAGTACTTC.

This chain joins TRBV12-3 or TRBV12-4 and TRBJ2-2, with TRBD2 identical over 12 bases. The CDR3 runs to 18 residues. V dropped 3 bases and J dropped 4; count of bases not matched to a gene: 9. CDR3 sequence: CASSFGLAGGSVTGELFF. The DNA for the CDR3 is TGTGCCAGCAGTTTCGGTCTAGCGGGGGGGTCGGTCACCGGGGAGCTGTTTTTT.

V usage is TRBV6-2 or TRBV6-3 and J usage is TRBJ2-3, with 10 bases identical to TRBD2. Trimming took 2 bases from V and 4 from J; bases not matched to a gene: 3. The germline gives CDR1 MNHEY, CDR2 SVGEGT. This CDR3 contains 15 residues. The CDR3 loop reads CASSYAAGGADTQYF. The CDR3 DNA follows: TGTGCCAGCAGTTACGCAGCGGGGGGGGCAGATACGCAGTATTTT.

This chain uses TRBV5-6 with TRBJ2-7; TRBD2 is a possible D gene (5 bases). Per the germline V gene, CDR1 is SGHDT and CDR2 is YYEEEE. This CDR3 spans 13 amino acids. V lost 5 bases and J 0 bases, leaving 9 bases between the germline ends. The CDR3 is CASSYRDSYEQYF. DNA for the CDR3: TGTGCCAGCAGTTACCGGGACTCCTACGAGCAGTACTTC.